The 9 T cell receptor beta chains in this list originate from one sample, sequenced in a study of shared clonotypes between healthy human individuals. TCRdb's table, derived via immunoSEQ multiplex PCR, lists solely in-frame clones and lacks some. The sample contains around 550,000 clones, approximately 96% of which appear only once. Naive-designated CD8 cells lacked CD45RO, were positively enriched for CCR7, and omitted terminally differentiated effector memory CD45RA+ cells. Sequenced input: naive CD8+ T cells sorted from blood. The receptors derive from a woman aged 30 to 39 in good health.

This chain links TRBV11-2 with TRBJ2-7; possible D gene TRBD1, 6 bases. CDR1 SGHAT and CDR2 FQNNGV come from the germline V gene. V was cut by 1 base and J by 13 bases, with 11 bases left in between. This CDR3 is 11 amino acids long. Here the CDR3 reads CASSLGTEEYF. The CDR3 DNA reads TGTGCCAGCAGCTTAGGGACAGAGGAATACTTC.

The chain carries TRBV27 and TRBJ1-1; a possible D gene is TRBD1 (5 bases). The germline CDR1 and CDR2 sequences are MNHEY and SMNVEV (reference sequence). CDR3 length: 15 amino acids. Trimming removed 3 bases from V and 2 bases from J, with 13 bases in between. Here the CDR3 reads CASSFLMGDNTEAFF. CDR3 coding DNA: TGTGCCAGCAGTTTCCTTATGGGGGATAACACTGAAGCTTTCTTT.

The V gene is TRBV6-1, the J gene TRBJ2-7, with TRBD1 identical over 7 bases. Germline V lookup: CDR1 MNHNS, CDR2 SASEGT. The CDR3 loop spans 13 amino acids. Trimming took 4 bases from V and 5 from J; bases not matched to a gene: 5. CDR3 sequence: CASSVDRVHEQYF. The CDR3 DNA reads TGTGCCAGCAGTGTCGACAGGGTCCACGAGCAGTACTTC.

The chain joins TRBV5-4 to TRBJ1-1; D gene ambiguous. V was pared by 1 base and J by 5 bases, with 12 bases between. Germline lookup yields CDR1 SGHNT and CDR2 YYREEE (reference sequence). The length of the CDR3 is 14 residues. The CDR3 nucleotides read TGTGCCAGCAGCTTGTCGGTGGGGATGACTGAAGCTTTCTTT. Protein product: CASSLSVGMTEAFF.

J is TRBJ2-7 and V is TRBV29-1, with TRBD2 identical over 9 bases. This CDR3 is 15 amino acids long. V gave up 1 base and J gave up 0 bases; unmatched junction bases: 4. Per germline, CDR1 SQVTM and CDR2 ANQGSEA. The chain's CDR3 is CSVEAVSGSSYEQYF. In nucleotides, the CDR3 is TGCAGCGTTGAAGCCGTTAGCGGGAGCTCCTACGAGCAGTACTTC.

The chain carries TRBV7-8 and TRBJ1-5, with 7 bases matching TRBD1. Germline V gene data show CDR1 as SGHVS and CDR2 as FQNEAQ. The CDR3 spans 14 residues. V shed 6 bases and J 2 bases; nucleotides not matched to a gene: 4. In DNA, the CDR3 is TGTGCCAGCAGACCAGGACAGGGCAATCAGCCCCAGCATTTT. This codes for CASRPGQGNQPQHF. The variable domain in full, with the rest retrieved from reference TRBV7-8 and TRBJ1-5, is GAGVSQSPRYKVAKRGQDVALRCDPISGHVSLFWYQQALGQGPEFLTYFQNEAQLDKSGLPSDRFFAERPEGSVSTLKIQRTQQEDSAVYLCASRPGQGNQPQHFGDGTRLSIL.

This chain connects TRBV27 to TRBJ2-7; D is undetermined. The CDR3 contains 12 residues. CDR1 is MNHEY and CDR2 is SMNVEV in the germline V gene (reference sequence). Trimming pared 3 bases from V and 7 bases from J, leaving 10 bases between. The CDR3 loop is CASSFSEGEQYF. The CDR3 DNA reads TGTGCCAGCAGTTTTTCGGAAGGAGAGCAGTACTTC.

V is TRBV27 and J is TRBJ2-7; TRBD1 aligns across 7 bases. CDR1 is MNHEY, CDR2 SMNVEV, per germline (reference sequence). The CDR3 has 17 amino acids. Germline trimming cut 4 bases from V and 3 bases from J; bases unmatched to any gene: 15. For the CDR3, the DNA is TGTGCCAGCAGTTCACTGCCAGGACAGGACGGGGACTACGAGCAGTACTTC. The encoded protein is CASSSLPGQDGDYEQYF.

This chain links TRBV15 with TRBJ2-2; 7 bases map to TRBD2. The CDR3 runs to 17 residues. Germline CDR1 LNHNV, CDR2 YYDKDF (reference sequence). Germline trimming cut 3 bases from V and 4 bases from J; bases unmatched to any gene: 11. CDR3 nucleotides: TGTGCCACCAGCAGGCCCCAGGTGGGAGGGCTCACCGGGGAGCTGTTTTTT. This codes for CATSRPQVGGLTGELFF.